This T cell receptor (beta chain) appears in the sequencing data of a study of shared clonotypes between healthy human individuals. Findings and limits, study-wide: The diversity represented, both genetic and in exposure history, was limited by few donors.

Germline CDR1 is MGHDK and CDR2 is SYGVNS. The CDR3 totals 18 residues. V lost 2 bases to trimming and J lost 8 bases; unmatched junction nucleotides: 16. On this clone itself: Its target is not known.

TCRdb's copy holds only in-frame clones and misses some; the assay was immunoSEQ multiplex PCR. Of fewer than 500,000 clones listed, 60% to 80% are singletons. The chain carries TRBV25-1 and TRBJ2-1; 9 bases agree with TRBD2. Sequencing was done on a sample of PBMCs. This TCR was recovered from a middle-aged woman in good health. Some clones in this sample may be carry-over from other donors' samples. The CDR3 sequence: CASSEQMGGRARFDEQFF. The CDR3, as DNA: TGTGCCAGCAGTGAACAAATGGGCGGGAGGGCCCGGTTCGATGAGCAGTTCTTC.